The rows below give T cell receptor beta chains drawn from one sample of a study of blood T cell repertoires in COVID-19. This table comes from immunoSEQ multiplex PCR, and its TCRdb copy is limited to in-frame clones, with some not included. The repertoire consists of about 150,000 clones, with around 80% occurring once and the leading ten covering roughly 0.58%. Specimen: peripheral blood. The receptor source for this set is a man aged 60 to 75 with acute or convalescent COVID-19. Each CDR3 is given with its conserved first and last residue. Fields, in order: CDR3 protein, J gene, V gene, clone size. The size of a clone is reported for some rows only, either as once, few or many, or as a class for expanded clones.

CDR3: CASSLDPTARGIGELFF; J: TRBJ2-2; V: TRBV7-6; size: .
CDR3: CASSLGLLTGYSPLHF; J: TRBJ1-6; V: TRBV18; size: .
CDR3: CASSLRQATNNEQFF; J: TRBJ2-1; V: TRBV18; size: .
CDR3: CASSESRTGVGTEAFF; J: TRBJ1-1; V: TRBV25-1; size: .
CDR3: CASSLKLSGELFF; J: TRBJ2-2; V: TRBV7-2; size: .
CDR3: CASSVGQGVTGELFF; J: TRBJ2-2; V: TRBV9; size: .
CDR3: CASSVTSRGRAYGYTF; J: TRBJ1-2; V: TRBV7-2; size: .
CDR3: CASSRGPYEQYF; J: TRBJ2-7; V: TRBV7-9; size: few
CDR3: CATSDYPTRQGRNNEQFF; J: TRBJ2-1; V: TRBV24-1; size: .
CDR3: CASSFRGGHSGANVLTF; J: TRBJ2-6; V: TRBV7-3; size: .
CDR3: CASSAGLAGPQETQYF; J: TRBJ2-5; V: TRBV9; size: .
CDR3: CASSESGSLHYNEQFF; J: TRBJ2-1; V: TRBV5-8; size: .
CDR3: CASSGMDRANSPLHF; J: TRBJ1-6; V: TRBV2; size: .